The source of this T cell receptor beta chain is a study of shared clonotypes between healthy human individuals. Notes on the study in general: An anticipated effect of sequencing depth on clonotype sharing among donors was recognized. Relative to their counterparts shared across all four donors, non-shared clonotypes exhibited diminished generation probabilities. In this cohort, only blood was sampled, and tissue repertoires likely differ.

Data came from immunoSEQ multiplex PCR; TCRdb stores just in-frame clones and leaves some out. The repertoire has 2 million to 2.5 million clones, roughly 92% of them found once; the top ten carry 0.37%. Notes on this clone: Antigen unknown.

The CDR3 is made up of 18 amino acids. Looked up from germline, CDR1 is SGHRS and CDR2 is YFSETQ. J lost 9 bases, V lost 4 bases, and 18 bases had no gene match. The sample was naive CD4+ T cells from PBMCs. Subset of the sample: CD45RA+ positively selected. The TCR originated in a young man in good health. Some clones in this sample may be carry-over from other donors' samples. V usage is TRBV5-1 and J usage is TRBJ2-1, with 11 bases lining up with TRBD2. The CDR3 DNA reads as TGCGCCAGCAGCACCAACTTAGCGGGAGGGCCGTCCCTCGGTGAGCAGTTCTTC. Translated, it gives CASSTNLAGGPSLGEQFF. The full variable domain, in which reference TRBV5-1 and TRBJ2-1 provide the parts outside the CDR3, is KAGVTQTPRYLIKTRGQQVTLSCSPISGHRSVSWYQQTPGQGLQFLFEYFSETQRNKGNFPGRFSGRQFSNSRSEMNVSTLELGDSALYLCASSTNLAGGPSLGEQFFGPGTRLTVL.